The 15 T cell receptor beta chains below all came from one sample that was sequenced in a study of TIL therapy for anti-PD-1-resistant metastatic lung cancer. The immunoSEQ assay was v3. The method was immunoSEQ multiplex PCR; TCRdb's version includes in-frame clones alone and lacks a portion of them. The sample holds approximately 50,000 clones; roughly four fifths are singletons and the top ten take less than 3.5%. Time point specified: pre-treatment sample, taken before nivolumab and TIL therapy. The sample in question was blood, obtained at baseline. Receptor source: a person aged 25 to 79 with non-small cell lung cancer.

V is TRBV5-1 and J is TRBJ2-7; the match to TRBD2 covers 11 bases. Germline CDR1 SGHRS, CDR2 YFSETQ. The CDR3 consists of 20 residues. J gave up 2 bases and V 0 bases, and 16 bases lay outside the gene matches. CDR3 in DNA: TGCGCCAGCAGCTTGGGACTAGCGGGATCGGTGCGCTCGGGTACCTACGAGCAGTACTTC. Residues: CASSLGLAGSVRSGTYEQYF.

The J gene is TRBJ2-1, the V gene TRBV30; TRBD1 is a possible D gene (5 bases). Trimming left V 5 bases short and J 0 bases short, with 11 bases between. The CDR3 covers 14 residues. The germline V gene has CDR1 GTSNPN and CDR2 SVGIG (reference sequence). The CDR3 region has the DNA TGTGCCTGGGGACGACAGAGCTCCTACAATGAGCAGTTCTTC. Translation gives CAWGRQSSYNEQFF.

The rearrangement uses TRBV11-2 and TRBJ2-5; TRBD1 agrees at 10 bases. The ends lost 1 base at V and 5 bases at J; junction bases unmatched: 4. This CDR3 has 15 amino acids. CDR1 is SGHAT and CDR2 is FQNNGV in the germline V gene. The CDR3 bases are TGTGCCAGCAGCTTAGGGACAGGGGGTTGGGAGACCCAGTACTTC. Encoded protein: CASSLGTGGWETQYF.

The V gene is TRBV2, the J gene TRBJ2-5; TRBD2 aligns across 12 bases. This CDR3 comprises 17 residues. Per germline, CDR1 SNHLY and CDR2 FYNNEI. J gave up 1 base and V 4 bases, and 7 bases lay outside the gene matches. Here the CDR3 reads CASSGTSGGNFQETQYF. The CDR3 nucleotides read TGTGCCAGCAGTGGAACTAGCGGGGGGAATTTCCAAGAGACCCAGTACTTC. Drawing the rest from reference TRBV2 and TRBJ2-5, the complete variable domain is EPEVTQTPSHQVTQMGQEVILRCVPISNHLYFYWYRQILGQKVEFLVSFYNNEISEKSEIFDDQFSVERPDGSNFTLKIRSTKLEDSAMYFCASSGTSGGNFQETQYFGPGTRLLVL.

The genes are TRBV18 and TRBJ1-4; D is unclear. From germline, CDR1 is KGHSH and CDR2 LQKENI. This CDR3 contains 13 residues. Deletions cut 3 bases from V and 6 bases from J, with 8 bases between. CDR3 bases: TGTGCCAGCTCACCGGGATATTATGAAAAACTGTTTTTT. Residues: CASSPGYYEKLFF.

This clone was observed a few times. The V and J genes are TRBV7-8 and TRBJ1-2; D is undetermined. The CDR3 has 14 amino acids. Looked up from germline, CDR1 is SGHVS and CDR2 is FQNEAQ. V lost 5 bases to trimming and J lost 8 bases, with 18 bases between them. Here the CDR3 DNA reads TGTGCCAGCAGCCTATTCGAGATACCGGGAGGCTACACCTTC. Amino acids: CASSLFEIPGGYTF.

The gene calls are TRBV7-3 and TRBJ2-4; 11 bases align to TRBD2. V trimming: 1 base; J trimming: 0 bases; junction bases outside the gene matches: 23. This CDR3 region has 24 residues. Germline-derived CDR1 and CDR2 are SGHTA and FQGTGA. CDR3 bases: TGTGCCAGCAGCTTAAGCGGCAGGGGGGTTGGGACTAGCGGAGTCGACCTAGCCAAAAACATTCAGTACTTC. It is translated as CASSLSGRGVGTSGVDLAKNIQYF.

The V and J genes are TRBV6-5 and TRBJ1-5; D remains ambiguous. The CDR3 has 14 amino acids. The ends were cut back, 7 bases at V and 0 bases at J, with 10 bases in the middle. CDR1 is MNHEY and CDR2 is SVGAGI in the germline V gene. The CDR3 sequence is CASIRQYSNQPQHF. The CDR3 region has the DNA TGTGCCAGCATCCGGCAGTATAGCAATCAGCCCCAGCATTTT.

The rearrangement links TRBV5-1 to TRBJ2-5; D uncertain. Between the trimmed V and J ends, which lost 0 bases and 4 bases, there was a span of 10 bases. Germline values: CDR1 SGHRS, CDR2 YFSETQ. The CDR3 is 14 amino acids. CDR3 in amino acids: CASSLEGARETQYF. The CDR3 nucleotides read TGCGCCAGCAGCTTGGAAGGAGCCAGAGAGACCCAGTACTTC.

In its sample, this clone was seen once. The rearrangement links TRBV6-2 or TRBV6-3 to TRBJ2-7, with a weak D call TRBD2 (5 bases). CDR3 length equals 15 residues. CDR1 is MNHEY and CDR2 is SVGEGT in the germline V gene. Trimming left V 2 bases short and J 3 bases short, with 14 bases between. CDR3 loop: CASSYGSRRNYEQYF. For the CDR3, the DNA is TGTGCCAGCAGTTACGGGAGTCGGCGAAACTACGAGCAGTACTTC.

The chain has TRBV2 and TRBJ2-7, with D perhaps matching TRBD1 or TRBD2 (5 bases each). The V gene lost 5 bases and the J gene lost 3 bases, with 14 bases spanning the gap. Looked up from germline, CDR1 is SNHLY and CDR2 is FYNNEI. CDR3 length: 14 amino acids. DNA for the CDR3: TGTGCCAGCAGTCAGACCGGGACCGGCTACGAGCAGTACTTC. Amino acid sequence: CASSQTGTGYEQYF.

This chain uses TRBV27 with TRBJ2-7, with 9 bases lining up with TRBD2. Trimming at V came to 3 bases and at J to 3 bases, leaving 6 bases not matched to a gene. The CDR3 loop spans 15 amino acids. Germline V lookup: CDR1 MNHEY, CDR2 SMNVEV (reference sequence). The CDR3 DNA reads TGTGCCAGCAGTTTCCTCAGCGGGGGGAACTACGAGCAGTACTTC. Its protein is CASSFLSGGNYEQYF.

This chain links TRBV28 with TRBJ1-6; TRBD1 matches at 7 bases. This CDR3 contains 15 residues. CDR1 is MDHEN, CDR2 SYDVKM, per germline. The trim removed 5 bases at V and 7 bases at J, leaving 8 bases unmatched. The CDR3 region is CASSLRTGLNSPLHF. The CDR3 DNA follows: TGTGCCAGCAGTCTCCGGACAGGTCTCAATTCACCCCTCCACTTT.

The chain is built from TRBV3-1 (or the pseudogene TRBV3-2) and TRBJ2-3, with 10 bases lining up with TRBD2. The germline gives CDR1 LGHDT, CDR2 YNNKEL (reference sequence). V dropped 1 base and J dropped 7; count of bases not matched to a gene: 14. CDR3 length: 18 residues. The CDR3 is CASSQGYLSGGLRNTQYF. The CDR3 nucleotides are TGTGCCAGCAGCCAAGGTTACCTTAGCGGGGGGCTAAGGAATACGCAGTATTTT.

The V gene is TRBV27, the J gene TRBJ1-6; D gene ambiguous. This CDR3 spans 16 amino acids. Germline V gene lookup returns CDR1 MNHEY and CDR2 SMNVEV (reference sequence). V was trimmed by 3 bases and J by 6 bases, leaving 15 bases between them. The CDR3 loop is CASSLLDLGLNSPLHF. The CDR3 region has the DNA TGTGCCAGCAGTTTGTTGGACTTAGGGCTTAATTCACCCCTCCACTTT.